This TCR beta chain appears in the sequencing data of a study of cytomegalovirus exposure and HLA in healthy donors. The PCR contained 60 Vbeta and 13 Jbeta primers. The repertoire was sequenced with immunoSEQ multiplex PCR; TCRdb's copy has only in-frame clones and lacks some. The sample lists about 160,000 clones, over 80% seen once, with roughly 4.5% in the top ten. Germline CDR1 and CDR2: SSHAT and FNYEAQ (reference sequence). The CDR3 runs to 13 residues. Concerning this clone: At one end the junction does not follow the germline gene, possibly because of a read error.

The sequence was collected from a woman between 50 and 59 years old in good health and CMV-seropositive. Material: PBMCs. The chain has TRBV7-7 and TRBJ2-1; 7 bases are a match to TRBD2. The CDR3 protein is CASSLALADEQFF. The DNA for the CDR3 is TGTGCTAGCAGCTTAGCGCTAGCGGATGAGCAGTTCTTC.